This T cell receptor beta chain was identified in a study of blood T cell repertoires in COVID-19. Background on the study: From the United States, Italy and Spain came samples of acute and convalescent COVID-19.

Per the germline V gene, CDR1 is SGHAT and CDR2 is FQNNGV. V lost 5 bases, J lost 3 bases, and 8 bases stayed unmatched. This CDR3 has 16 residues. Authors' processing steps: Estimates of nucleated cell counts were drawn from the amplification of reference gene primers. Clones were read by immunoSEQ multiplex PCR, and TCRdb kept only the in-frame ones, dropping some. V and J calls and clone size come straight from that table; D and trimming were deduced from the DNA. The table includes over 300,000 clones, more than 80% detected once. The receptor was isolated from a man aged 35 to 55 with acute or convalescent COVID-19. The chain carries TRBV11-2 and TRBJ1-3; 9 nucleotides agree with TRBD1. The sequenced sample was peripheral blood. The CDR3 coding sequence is TGTGCCAGCAGCCTACAGACAGGGGGTATTGGAAACACCATATATTTT. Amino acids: CASSLQTGGIGNTIYF.